The rows below give T cell receptor beta chains drawn from one sample of a study of T-cell reconstitution after alpha-beta-depleted transplantation in children. TCRdb used MiXCR to reprocess the PCR reads, holding one entry per CDR3 protein. The sample shows some 200,000 distinct CDR3 sequences, under 8.5% of them seen only once. The sample consisted of PBMCs, mostly from graft donor cells, taken 360 days after TCRalphabeta/CD19-depleted stem cell transplant. These receptors were obtained from a male patient between 2 and 9 years old who had a stem cell transplant for acute myeloid leukemia, so the T cells may come from the graft donor. CDR3s leave out the opening cysteine and the closing phenylalanine or tryptophan.

j_call,v_call,cdr3_length,cdr3_aa
TRBJ2-2,TRBV12-3/TRBV12-4,13,ASSFLAPNTGELF
TRBJ2-2,TRBV5-1,11,ASSSGGTGELF
TRBJ2-3,TRBV20-1,13,SATPTSGVTDTQY
TRBJ2-2,TRBV11-2,14,ASGRRTGSNTGELF
TRBJ2-5,TRBV12-5,12,ASGKGQAQETQY
TRBJ2-5,TRBV20-1,14,SAEGVSGGNQETQY
TRBJ1-2,TRBV5-1,13,ASSSTPDRSYGYT
TRBJ2-7,TRBV12-3/TRBV12-4,11,ASSLYLGYEQY
TRBJ1-5,TRBV28,12,ASSLFDSNQPQH
TRBJ1-1,TRBV12-3/TRBV12-4,9,ASAGSTEAF
TRBJ1-1,TRBV14,15,ASSQVIWGQMNTEAF
TRBJ1-5,TRBV20-1,11,SARGQGARPQH
TRBJ1-6,TRBV7-9,11,ASSLAGVEPLH
TRBJ2-2,TRBV21-1,14,ASSKEARPLTGELF
TRBJ2-7,TRBV30,11,AWEHFGGYEQY
TRBJ2-3,TRBV19,16,ASSIDPDRGRIGDTQY
TRBJ1-2,TRBV12-3/TRBV12-4,12,ASSSRDRFYGYT
TRBJ2-2,TRBV5-1,14,ASSPGLADNTGELF
TRBJ1-2,TRBV12-3/TRBV12-4,13,ASSSGTGGLYGYT
TRBJ1-5,TRBV12-3/TRBV12-4,12,ASSLSELNQPQH
TRBJ2-1,TRBV18,15,ASSRLAEGGSYNEQF
TRBJ2-2,TRBV4-1,14,ASSHSQGGITGELF
TRBJ2-2,TRBV12-3/TRBV12-4,13,ASSPRAGVTGELF
TRBJ2-7,TRBV7-9,10,ASSGDSYEQY
TRBJ2-4,TRBV7-9,13,ASSLYMGPASIQY
TRBJ2-7,TRBV27,12,ASSLRWASHEQY
TRBJ2-5,TRBV5-1,11,ASRLQGQETQY
TRBJ2-2,TRBV29-1,13,SVAPGLPNTGELF
TRBJ2-1,TRBV7-9,14,ASRSKQGGPYNEQF
TRBJ1-1,TRBV4-2,13,ASSQEDGTGTEAF
TRBJ2-5,TRBV6-6,10,ATTGYQETQY
TRBJ2-1,TRBV9,12,ASSAGQGYNEQF
TRBJ2-5,TRBV15,17,ATSSGTGRYQTAEETQY
TRBJ2-1,TRBV10-1,14,ASSEFSSSARNEQF
TRBJ2-3,TRBV6-5,16,ASSYGGGTGPSTDTQY
TRBJ2-7,TRBV5-1,12,ASSFPGQTYEQY
TRBJ1-5,TRBV7-9,11,ASSFEVNQPQH
TRBJ2-2,TRBV7-9,12,ASSSGQRTGELF
TRBJ2-5,TRBV14,11,ASSHRPRETQY
TRBJ2-7,TRBV12-3/TRBV12-4,13,ASSPGLAVIYEQY
TRBJ2-2,TRBV29-1,9,SGLNTGELF
TRBJ1-3,TRBV7-2,13,ASSLAGGRGNTIY
TRBJ2-2,TRBV21-1,12,ARLSRNDTGELF
TRBJ1-5,TRBV5-5,15,ASSFRDGRYSNQPQH
TRBJ2-1,TRBV29-1,11,SVEGNRVVEQF
TRBJ2-4,TRBV4-3,11,ASSQGGVDIQY
TRBJ2-2,TRBV25-1,12,ASTTGVGLGALF
TRBJ1-1,TRBV20-1,8,SGAETEAF
TRBJ2-1,TRBV5-6,11,ASSLTGRNEQF
TRBJ1-2,TRBV7-2,13,ASSLAPHGRSGYT
TRBJ2-6,TRBV5-1,13,ASSWTGAGANVLT
TRBJ2-7,TRBV6-2/TRBV6-3,15,ASSPGTSGWSSYEQY
TRBJ2-1,TRBV5-1,11,ASSGRGADEQF
TRBJ2-6,TRBV14,12,ASSQSFGANVLT
TRBJ2-5,TRBV5-6,12,ASSLPQGSETQY
TRBJ2-2,TRBV10-3,14,AISDGTFIGTGELF